The next 8 T cell receptor beta chains were all read from a single sample in a study of blood T cells in healthy people across ages. For the second PCR, which ran for 7 to 11 cycles, a sample-barcoded 5' primer and a J-beta primer mix were used. Using its own MiXCR run on the 5' RACE reads, TCRdb lists one record per CDR3 protein. The sample holds approximately 490,000 distinct CDR3 sequences, approximately 25% seen once. These records were also assigned to another study, of T cells of mothers and their children.

What was sequenced was blood. Every receptor here comes from a boy between 10 and 17 years old in good health.

The chain is built from TRBV28 and TRBJ2-2; 7 nucleotides align to TRBD2. The CDR3 runs 13 residues. The J segment lost 13 bases and the V segment lost 7 bases, leaving 12 bases of the junction unmatched. Germline lookup yields CDR1 MDHEN and CDR2 SYDVKM. CDR3 sequence (DNA): TGTGCCAGCAAGCTCCGGGGGGTCCTGGGGCTGTTTTTT. Translating it yields CASKLRGVLGLFF.

There are a few counts of this clonotype. CDR3 in amino acids: CASSWGVAGETQYF. As DNA, the CDR3 is TGTGCCAGCAGTTGGGGGGTAGCGGGAGAGACCCAGTACTTC. This chain joins TRBV7-9 and TRBJ2-5; TRBD2 matches at 7 bases. The ends lost 6 bases at V and 4 bases at J; junction bases unmatched: 8. The germline CDR1 and CDR2 sequences are SEHNR and FQNEAQ (reference sequence). The CDR3 is made up of 14 amino acids.

Concerning this clonotype itself: A read error may produce the germline difference seen at one junction end. The CDR3 here is CVSSYRDGYTF. CDR3 DNA sequence: TGTGTCAGCAGCTACAGGGATGGCTACACCTTC. The gene calls are TRBV4-2 and TRBJ1-2; D possibly corresponds to TRBD1 (6 bases). The CDR3 consists of 11 residues. The germline V gene has CDR1 LGHNA and CDR2 YNFKEQ.

The sample holds a few counts of this clonotype. V and J are TRBV28 and TRBJ1-3, with D maybe TRBD1 (6 bases). CDR1 and CDR2 (germline): MDHEN, SYDVKM. The ends were cut back, 4 bases at V and 0 bases at J, with 16 bases in the middle. The CDR3 extends over 17 amino acids. The CDR3 region has the DNA TGTGCCAGCAGTTCCTGGACAGACCCTAGCTCTGGAAACACCATATATTTT. Its translation: CASSSWTDPSSGNTIYF. Full variable domain (rest looked up from reference TRBV28 and TRBJ1-3): DVKVTQSSRYLVKRTGEKVFLECVQDMDHENMFWYRQDPGLGLRLIYFSYDVKMKEKGDIPEGYSVSREKKERFSLILESASTNQTSMYLCASSSWTDPSSGNTIYFGEGSWLTVV.

The V call is TRBV3-1, the J call TRBJ1-2; tentative D call: TRBD1 (5 bases). This CDR3 comprises 17 residues. CDR1 and CDR2 (germline): LGHDT, YNNKEL (reference sequence). V lost 1 base, J lost 6 bases, and 21 bases lay in between. The CDR3 DNA reads as TGTGCCAGCAGCCAAGTTGTGACAGATCCCCGGGCTAATGGCTACACCTTC. Amino acid sequence: CASSQVVTDPRANGYTF.

The rearrangement joins TRBV5-4 to TRBJ2-4; TRBD2 matches at 8 bases. The J segment lost 4 bases and the V segment lost 5 bases, leaving 8 bases of the junction unmatched. The CDR3 extends over 15 amino acids. Looked up from germline, CDR1 is SGHNT and CDR2 is YYREEE (reference sequence). The CDR3: CASSQLSGGKNIQYF. The CDR3 DNA reads TGTGCCAGCAGTCAGCTCTCGGGAGGGAAAAACATTCAGTACTTC.

This chain uses TRBV2 with TRBJ2-7; TRBD2 matches at 13 bases. The trim removed 5 bases at V and 9 bases at J, leaving 10 bases unmatched. Germline V gene sequence: CDR1 SNHLY, CDR2 FYNNEI. This CDR3 has 15 amino acids. CDR3 sequence reads: CASSPRLAGGMRQYF. The CDR3 nucleotides read TGTGCCAGCAGTCCCCGACTAGCGGGAGGTATGAGGCAGTACTTC. Full variable domain (missing parts from reference TRBV2 and TRBJ2-7): EPEVTQTPSHQVTQMGQEVILRCVPISNHLYFYWYRQILGQKVEFLVSFYNNEISEKSEIFDDQFSVERPDGSNFTLKIRSTKLEDSAMYFCASSPRLAGGMRQYFGPGTRLTVT.

The genes are TRBV12-3 or TRBV12-4 and TRBJ2-2, with TRBD2 matching over 12 bases. The CDR3 covers 16 residues. The V segment lost 7 bases and the J segment 6 bases; nucleotides outside the gene matches: 9. CDR3 region: CASILRTSGNAGELFF. The DNA for the CDR3 is TGTGCCAGCATCCTCCGGACTAGCGGGAATGCCGGGGAGCTGTTTTTT.